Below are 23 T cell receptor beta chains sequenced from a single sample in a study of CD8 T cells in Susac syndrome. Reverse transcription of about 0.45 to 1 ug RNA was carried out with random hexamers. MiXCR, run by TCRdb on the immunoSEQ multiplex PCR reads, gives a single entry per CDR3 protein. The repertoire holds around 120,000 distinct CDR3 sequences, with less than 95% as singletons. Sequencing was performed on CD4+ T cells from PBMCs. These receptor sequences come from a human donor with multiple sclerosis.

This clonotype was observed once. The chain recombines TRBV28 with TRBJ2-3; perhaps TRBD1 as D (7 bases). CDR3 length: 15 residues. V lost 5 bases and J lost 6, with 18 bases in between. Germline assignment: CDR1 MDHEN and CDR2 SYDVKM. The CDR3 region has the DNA TGTGCCAGCAGTCCCCCCGGAGGGGGCGGGGATACGCAGTATTTT. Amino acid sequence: CASSPPGGGGDTQYF.

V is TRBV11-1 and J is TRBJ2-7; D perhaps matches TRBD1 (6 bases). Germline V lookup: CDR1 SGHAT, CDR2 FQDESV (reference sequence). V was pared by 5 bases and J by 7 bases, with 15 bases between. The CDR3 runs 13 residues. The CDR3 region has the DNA TGTGCCAGCAGCATCGACAGGAATACGGAGCAGTACTTC. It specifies CASSIDRNTEQYF.

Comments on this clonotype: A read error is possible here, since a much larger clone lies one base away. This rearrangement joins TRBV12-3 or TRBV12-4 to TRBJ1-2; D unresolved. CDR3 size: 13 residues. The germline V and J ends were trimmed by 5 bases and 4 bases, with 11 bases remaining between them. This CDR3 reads CASSRAISYGYTF. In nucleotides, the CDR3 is TGTGCCAGCAGTCGCGCGATTTCCTATGGCTACACCTTC.

This CDR3 reads CASSLVRSGGRADTQYF. CDR3 nucleotide sequence: TGTGCCAGCAGCTTAGTCCGGAGCGGGGGGCGCGCAGATACGCAGTATTTT. The chain has TRBV11-2 and TRBJ2-3; 9 positions match TRBD2. This CDR3 contains 17 residues. Germline lookup yields CDR1 SGHAT and CDR2 FQNNGV. The trim removed 1 base at V and 4 bases at J, leaving 9 bases unmatched.

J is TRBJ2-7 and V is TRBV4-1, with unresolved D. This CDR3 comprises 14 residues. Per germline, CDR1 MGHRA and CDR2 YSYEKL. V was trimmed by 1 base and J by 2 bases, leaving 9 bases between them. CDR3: CASSQGGPPYEQYF. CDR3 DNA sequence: TGCGCCAGCAGCCAAGGCGGCCCCCCCTACGAGCAGTACTTC.

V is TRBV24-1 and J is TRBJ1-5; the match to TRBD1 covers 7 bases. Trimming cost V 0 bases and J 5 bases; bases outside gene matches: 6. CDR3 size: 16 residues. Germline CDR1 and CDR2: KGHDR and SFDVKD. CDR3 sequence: CATSDLVKGAHQPQHF. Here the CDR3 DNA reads TGTGCCACCAGTGATTTGGTGAAGGGGGCCCATCAGCCCCAGCATTTT.

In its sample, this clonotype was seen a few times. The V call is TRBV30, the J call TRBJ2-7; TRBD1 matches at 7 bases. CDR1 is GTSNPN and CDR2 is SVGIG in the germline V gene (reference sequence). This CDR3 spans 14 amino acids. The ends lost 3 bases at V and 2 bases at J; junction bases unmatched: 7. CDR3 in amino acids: CAWSKGGSPYEQYF. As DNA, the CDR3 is TGTGCCTGGAGCAAAGGGGGCAGCCCCTACGAGCAGTACTTC.

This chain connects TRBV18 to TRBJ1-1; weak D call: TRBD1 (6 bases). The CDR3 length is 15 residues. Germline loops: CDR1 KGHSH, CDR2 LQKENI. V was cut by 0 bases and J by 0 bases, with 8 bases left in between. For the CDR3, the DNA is TGTGCCAGCTCACCACCCGGGGGGCTGAACACTGAAGCTTTCTTT. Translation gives CASSPPGGLNTEAFF.

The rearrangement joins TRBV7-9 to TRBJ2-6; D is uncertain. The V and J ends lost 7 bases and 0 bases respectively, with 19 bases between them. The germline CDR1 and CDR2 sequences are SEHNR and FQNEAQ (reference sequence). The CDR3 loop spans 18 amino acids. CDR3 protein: CASNPSQGPFSGANVLTF. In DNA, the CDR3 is TGTGCCAGCAATCCAAGCCAAGGACCTTTCTCTGGGGCCAACGTCCTGACTTTC. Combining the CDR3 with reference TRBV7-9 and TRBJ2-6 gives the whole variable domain DTGVSQNPRHKITKRGQNVTFRCDPISEHNRLYWYRQTLGQGPEFLTYFQNEAQLEKSRLLSDRFSAERPKGSFSTLEIQRTEQGDSAMYLCASNPSQGPFSGANVLTFGAGSRLTVL.

The CDR3 spells CASSRTGLEAFF. CDR3 nucleotides: TGTGCCAGCAGCAGGACAGGGTTGGAAGCTTTCTTT. The chain uses TRBV11-1 and TRBJ1-1; 8 nucleotides line up with TRBD1. This CDR3 has 12 residues. Germline V gives CDR1 SGHAT, CDR2 FQDESV (reference sequence). V gave up 5 bases and J gave up 8 bases; unmatched junction bases: 4. Supplemented by reference TRBV11-1 and TRBJ1-1, the full variable domain reads EAEVAQSPRYKITEKSQAVAFWCDPISGHATLYWYRQILGQGPELLVQFQDESVVDDSQLPKDRFSAERLKGVDSTLKIQPAELGDSAMYLCASSRTGLEAFFGQGTRLTVV.

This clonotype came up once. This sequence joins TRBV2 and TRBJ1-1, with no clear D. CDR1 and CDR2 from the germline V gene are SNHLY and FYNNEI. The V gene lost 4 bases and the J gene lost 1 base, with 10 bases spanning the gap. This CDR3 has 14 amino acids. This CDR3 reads CASSAARTNTEAFF. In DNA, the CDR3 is TGTGCCAGCAGTGCGGCCAGAACGAACACTGAAGCTTTCTTT.

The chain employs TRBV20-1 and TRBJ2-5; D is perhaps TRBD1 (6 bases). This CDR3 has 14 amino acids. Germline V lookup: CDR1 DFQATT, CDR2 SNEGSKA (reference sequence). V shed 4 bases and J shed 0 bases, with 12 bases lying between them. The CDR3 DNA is TGCAGTGCTAATACAGGGTGGTACCAAGAGACCCAGTACTTC. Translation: CSANTGWYQETQYF.

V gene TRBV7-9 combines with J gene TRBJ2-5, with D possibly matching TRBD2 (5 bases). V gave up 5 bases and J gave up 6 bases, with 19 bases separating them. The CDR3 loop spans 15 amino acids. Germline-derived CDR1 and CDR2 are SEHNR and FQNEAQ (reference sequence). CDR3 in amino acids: CASSVGADLGKTQYF. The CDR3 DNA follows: TGTGCCAGCAGCGTGGGAGCGGACCTGGGCAAGACCCAGTACTTC.

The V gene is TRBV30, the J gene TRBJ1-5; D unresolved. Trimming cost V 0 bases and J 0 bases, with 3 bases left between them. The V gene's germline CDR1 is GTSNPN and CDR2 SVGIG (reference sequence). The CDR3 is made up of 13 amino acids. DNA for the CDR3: TGTGCCTGGAGTGTAAATAGCAATCAGCCCCAGCATTTT. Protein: CAWSVNSNQPQHF.

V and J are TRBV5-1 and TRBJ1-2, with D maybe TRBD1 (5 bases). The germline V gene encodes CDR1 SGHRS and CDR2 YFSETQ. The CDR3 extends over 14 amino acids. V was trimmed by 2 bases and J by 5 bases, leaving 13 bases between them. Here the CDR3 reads CASSFAGREYGYTF. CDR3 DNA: TGCGCCAGCAGCTTCGCAGGGCGGGAATATGGCTACACCTTC.

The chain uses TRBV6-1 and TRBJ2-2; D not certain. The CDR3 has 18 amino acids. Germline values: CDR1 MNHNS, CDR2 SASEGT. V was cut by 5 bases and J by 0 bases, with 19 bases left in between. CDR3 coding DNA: TGTGCCAGCAGTCCCTGGATCACCGGGCCCTCGAACACCGGGGAGCTGTTTTTT. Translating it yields CASSPWITGPSNTGELFF.

This chain's CDR3 is CSATPGLAGVQNIQYF. Here the CDR3 DNA reads TGCAGTGCTACCCCGGGACTAGCGGGAGTACAGAACATTCAGTACTTC. The chain couples TRBV20-1 to TRBJ2-4; 14 bases fit TRBD2. This CDR3 spans 16 amino acids. Germline V CDR1 and CDR2: DFQATT, SNEGSKA (reference sequence). The J segment lost 7 bases and the V segment lost 4 bases, leaving 9 bases of the junction unmatched.

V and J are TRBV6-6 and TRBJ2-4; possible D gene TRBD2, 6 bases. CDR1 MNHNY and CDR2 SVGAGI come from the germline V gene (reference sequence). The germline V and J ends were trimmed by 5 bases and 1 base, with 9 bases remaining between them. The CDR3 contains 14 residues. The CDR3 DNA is TGTGCCAGCAGTCGGGACTTGGCCAAAAACATTCAGTACTTC. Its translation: CASSRDLAKNIQYF.

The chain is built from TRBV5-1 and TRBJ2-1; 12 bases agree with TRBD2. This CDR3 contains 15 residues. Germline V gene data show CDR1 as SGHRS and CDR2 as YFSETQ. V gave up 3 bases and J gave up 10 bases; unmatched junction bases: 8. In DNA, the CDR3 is TGCGCCAGCAGCTGGACTAGCGGGATCTTAGGGGAGCAGTTCTTC. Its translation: CASSWTSGILGEQFF.

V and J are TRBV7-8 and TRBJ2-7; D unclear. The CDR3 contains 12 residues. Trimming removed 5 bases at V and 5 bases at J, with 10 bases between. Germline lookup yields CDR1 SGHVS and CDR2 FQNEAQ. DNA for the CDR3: TGTGCCAGCAGCCCAGCCACCGACGAGCAGTACTTC. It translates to CASSPATDEQYF.

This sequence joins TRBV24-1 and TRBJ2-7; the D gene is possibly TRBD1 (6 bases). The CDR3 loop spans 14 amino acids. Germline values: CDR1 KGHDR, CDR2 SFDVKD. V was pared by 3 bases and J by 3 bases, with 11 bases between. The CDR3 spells CATSDDRLFYEQYF. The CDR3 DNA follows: TGTGCCACCAGTGATGACAGGTTGTTCTACGAGCAGTACTTC.

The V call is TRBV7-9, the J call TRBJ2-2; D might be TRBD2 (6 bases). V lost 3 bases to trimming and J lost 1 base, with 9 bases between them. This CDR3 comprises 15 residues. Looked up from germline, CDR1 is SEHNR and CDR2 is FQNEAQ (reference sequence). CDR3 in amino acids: CASSFGSGNTGELFF. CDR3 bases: TGTGCCAGCAGCTTTGGTAGCGGGAACACCGGGGAGCTGTTTTTT.

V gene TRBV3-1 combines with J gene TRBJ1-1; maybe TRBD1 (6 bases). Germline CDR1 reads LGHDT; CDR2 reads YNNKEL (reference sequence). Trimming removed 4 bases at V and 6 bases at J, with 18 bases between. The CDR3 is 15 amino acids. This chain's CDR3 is CASSRTVGWRSEAFF. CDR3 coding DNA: TGTGCCAGCAGCCGGACAGTGGGATGGAGGTCTGAAGCTTTCTTT.